This paragraph covers one T cell receptor (beta chain) sequence. Antigen specificity is unknown. This PCR relied on a set of 60 Vbeta primers and 13 Jbeta primers. Repertoires were generated with immunoSEQ multiplex PCR, while TCRdb's copy carries only in-frame clones and drops some. The data show roughly 190,000 clones, around 75% seen once. This sample was included in a study of cytomegalovirus exposure and HLA in healthy donors. Across the whole study: Roughly 180 million T cells yielded more than 95 million unique TCR beta sequences, as an earlier analysis found.

Study-wide results and limits: Earlier results showed most TCR beta V segments being productive about 90% or about 30% of the time. A few CMV-associated chains proved CMV antigen-specific in vitro.

Nominal health characterized the donors when sampled, though unrecorded immune exposures were likely. What was sequenced was PBMCs. The TCR was taken from a middle-aged man in good health and CMV-seropositive.

The CDR3 loop is CASSLWGGLVHEQYF. CDR3 nucleotides: TGTGCCAGCAGCTTATGGGGGGGTCTGGTCCACGAGCAGTACTTC. V and J are TRBV7-9 and TRBJ2-7; 7 nucleotides align to TRBD2. Germline V gives CDR1 SEHNR, CDR2 FQNEAQ (reference sequence). With 2 bases clipped from V and 5 bases from J, the junction kept 9 bases outside the gene matches. CDR3 length: 15 residues.